The entry that follows covers one TCR beta chain sequence. Its target is not known. This CDR3 comprises 12 residues. V was clipped by 5 bases and J by 5 bases, with 12 bases between them. Germline loops: CDR1 DFQATT, CDR2 SNEGSKA (reference sequence). This entry comes from a study of T cell repertoires in cytomegalovirus infection. Study as a whole: The public TCR beta signatures pointed to both CMV infection and matching HLA type.

TCRdb reprocessed the reads via MiXCR and lists one record per CDR3 protein. This repertoire shows approximately 300,000 distinct CDR3 sequences, roughly 29% found once; its top ten account for 20%. The sample was cultured PBMCs, taken from culture after CMV antigen stimulation. V gene TRBV20-1 combines with J gene TRBJ1-1; D unclear. This TCR came from a human donor in good health (CMV status not recorded). Some clones in this sample may be carry-over from other donors' samples. CDR3 residues: CSASVTGTEAFF. The CDR3 DNA sequence: TGCAGTGCTTCTGTTACGGGGACTGAAGCTTTCTTT.